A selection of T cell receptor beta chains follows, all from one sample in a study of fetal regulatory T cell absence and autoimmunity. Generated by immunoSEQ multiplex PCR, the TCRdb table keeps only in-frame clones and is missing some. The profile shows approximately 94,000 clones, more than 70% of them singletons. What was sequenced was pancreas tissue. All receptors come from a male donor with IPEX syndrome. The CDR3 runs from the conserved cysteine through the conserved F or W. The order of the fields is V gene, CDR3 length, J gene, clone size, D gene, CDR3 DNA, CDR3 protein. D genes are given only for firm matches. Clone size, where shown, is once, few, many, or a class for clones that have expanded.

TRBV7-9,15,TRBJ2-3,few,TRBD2,TGTGCCAGCAGCTTACCCCGACTAGCCCCAGATACGCAGTATTTT,CASSLPRLAPDTQYF
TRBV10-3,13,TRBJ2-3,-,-,TGTGCCATCAGTGACCCTGATGGGGATACGCAGTATTTT,CAISDPDGDTQYF
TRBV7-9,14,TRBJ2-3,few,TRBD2,TGTGCCAGCAGCTTAGGGACTAGCGGAGATACGCAGTATTTT,CASSLGTSGDTQYF
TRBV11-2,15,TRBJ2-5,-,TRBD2,TGTGCCAGCAGCCGGACTAGCGGGACACAAGAGACCCAGTACTTC,CASSRTSGTQETQYF
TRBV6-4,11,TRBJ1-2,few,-,TGTGCCAGCAGTGCTCACAGGGTAGACACCTTC,CASSAHRVDTF
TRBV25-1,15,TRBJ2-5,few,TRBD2,TGTGCCAGCAGTAATAGCGGGGGGCCGAGACAGACCCAGTACTTC,CASSNSGGPRQTQYF
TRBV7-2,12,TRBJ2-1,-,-,TGTGCCAGCAGCGCCTCTTACAATGAGCAGTTCTTC,CASSASYNEQFF
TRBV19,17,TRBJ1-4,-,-,TGTGCCAGTACTCTGGGGGAACCGGGACGCTCTAATGAAAAACTGTTTTTT,CASTLGEPGRSNEKLFF
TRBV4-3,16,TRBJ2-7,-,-,TGCGCCAGCAGCCAAGATCTGGCGGGGGCCTCCTACGAGCAGTACTTC,CASSQDLAGASYEQYF
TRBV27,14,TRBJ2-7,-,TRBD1,TGTGCCAGCAGTACCGGGACAGGGGGCTACGAGCAGTACTTC,CASSTGTGGYEQYF
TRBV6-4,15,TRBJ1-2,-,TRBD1,TGTGCCAGCAGTGACTCGGGGACAGGGGACTATGGCTACACCTTC,CASSDSGTGDYGYTF
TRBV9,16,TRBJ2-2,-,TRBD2,TGTGCCAGCAGCTCCCGGGGGGGTTCGAACACCGGGGAGCTGTTTTTT,CASSSRGGSNTGELFF
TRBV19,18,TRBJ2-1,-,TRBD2,TGTGCCAGTAGTACCCTCGGACTAGCGGGAGCAGTGTACAATGAGCAGTTCTTC,CASSTLGLAGAVYNEQFF
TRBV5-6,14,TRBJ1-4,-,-,TGTGCCAGCAGCTTCGGGGAGTCTAATGAAAAACTGTTTTTT,CASSFGESNEKLFF
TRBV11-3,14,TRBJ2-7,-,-,TGTGCCAGCAGCTTAAGGGACACCCCCTACGAGCAGTACTTC,CASSLRDTPYEQYF
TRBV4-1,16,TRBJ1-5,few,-,TGCGCCAGCAGCCAAAGGATCGTCAGCAGCAATCAGCCCCAGCATTTT,CASSQRIVSSNQPQHF
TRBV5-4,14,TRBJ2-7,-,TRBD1,TGTGCCAGCAGCTTGACAGGGGGCGCGTCCGAGCAGTACTTC,CASSLTGGASEQYF
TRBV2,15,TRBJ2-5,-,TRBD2,TGTGCCAGCAGTGAAGCGACTAGCCGAGGAGAGACCCAGTACTTC,CASSEATSRGETQYF
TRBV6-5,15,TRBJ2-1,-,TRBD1,TGTGCCAGCAGTTACTCGATGCAGGGGGCACATGAGCAGTTCTTC,CASSYSMQGAHEQFF
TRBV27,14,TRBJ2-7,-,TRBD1,TGTGCCAGCAGTATTTACAGGGGGCCCTACGAGCAGTACTTC,CASSIYRGPYEQYF
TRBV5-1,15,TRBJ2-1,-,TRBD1,TGCGCCAGCAGCATCCGACAGGGTGCCTACAATGAGCAGTTCTTC,CASSIRQGAYNEQFF
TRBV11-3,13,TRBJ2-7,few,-,TGTGCCAGCAGCTTAGGAGATCCCTACGAGCAGTACTTC,CASSLGDPYEQYF
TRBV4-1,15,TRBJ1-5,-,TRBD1,TGCGCCAGCAGCCAACTACAGGGGGCTGGGCAGCCCCAGCATTTT,CASSQLQGAGQPQHF
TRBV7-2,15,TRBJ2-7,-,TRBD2,TGTGCCAGCAGCCATCGGACTAGCGGGAGATACGAGCAGTACTTC,CASSHRTSGRYEQYF
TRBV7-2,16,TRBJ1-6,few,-,TGTGCCAGCAGCTCAATGGGCGCAGGGCATAATTCACCCCTCCACTTT,CASSSMGAGHNSPLHF
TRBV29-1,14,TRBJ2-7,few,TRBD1,TGCAGCGTTGAAGATGGGACAGGGGGCTACGAGCAGTACTTC,CSVEDGTGGYEQYF
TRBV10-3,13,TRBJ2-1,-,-,TGTGCCATCAGTCAGGGAACCTACAATGAGCAGTTCTTC,CAISQGTYNEQFF
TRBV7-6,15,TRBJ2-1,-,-,TGTGCCAGCAGCTTAGTGGACAGCTCCTACAATGAGCAGTTCTTC,CASSLVDSSYNEQFF
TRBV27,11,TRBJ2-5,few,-,TGTGCCAGCAGTTTCGCGGAGACCCAGTACTTC,CASSFAETQYF
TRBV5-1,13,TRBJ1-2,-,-,TGCGCCAGCAACAGCCCCGGATTCGGGGGCTACACCTTC,CASNSPGFGGYTF
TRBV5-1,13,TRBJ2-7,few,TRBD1,TGCGCCAGCAGAACGACAGGGTTCGGTGAGCAGTACTTC,CASRTTGFGEQYF
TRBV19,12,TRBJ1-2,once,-,TGTGCCAGTAGTCAGGGCCTCTATGGCTACACCTTC,CASSQGLYGYTF
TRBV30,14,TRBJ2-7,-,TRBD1,TGTGCCTGGGCCCGGACAGGGGGCATGAACGAGCAGTACTTC,CAWARTGGMNEQYF
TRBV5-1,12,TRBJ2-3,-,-,TGCGCCAGCAGCATCCCAGGGGATACGCAGTATTTT,CASSIPGDTQYF
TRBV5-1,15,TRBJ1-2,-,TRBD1,TGCGCCAGCAGCTTGGACCTGACAGGGTACTATGGCTACACCTTC,CASSLDLTGYYGYTF
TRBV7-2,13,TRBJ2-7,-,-,TGTGCCAGCAGCCCCCCCCAGGTGTACGAGCAGTACTTC,CASSPPQVYEQYF
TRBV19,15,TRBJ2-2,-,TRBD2,TGTGCCAGTAGTACTAGCGGGAGGGCCACCGGGGAGCTGTTTTTT,CASSTSGRATGELFF
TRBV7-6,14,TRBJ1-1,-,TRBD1,TGTGCCAGCAGCCTAATGGACAGGGGGGATGAAGCTTTCTTT,CASSLMDRGDEAFF
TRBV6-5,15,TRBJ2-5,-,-,TGTGCCAGCAGTTACTTCCGGGACTTCCAAGAGACCCAGTACTTC,CASSYFRDFQETQYF
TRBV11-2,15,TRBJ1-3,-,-,TGTGCCAGCAGCTCACAGCTTTCCTCTGGAAACACCATATATTTT,CASSSQLSSGNTIYF
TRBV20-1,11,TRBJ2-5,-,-,TGCAGTGCTAGGGCTTGGGAGACCCAGTACTTC,CSARAWETQYF
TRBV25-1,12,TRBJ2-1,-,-,TGTGCCAGCAGTAGTGTTTACAATGAGCAGTTCTTC,CASSSVYNEQFF
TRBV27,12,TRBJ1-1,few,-,TGTGCCAGCAGTTTCCGGGGCACTGAAGCTTTCTTT,CASSFRGTEAFF